Only a few counts were recorded for the clone carrying this T cell receptor (beta chain). MiXCR, applied by TCRdb to the 5' RACE reads, yields one record per CDR3 protein. This repertoire shows hundreds of thousands of distinct CDR3 sequences, 20% found once; its top ten account for around 12%. This CDR3 contains 15 residues. Trimming shortened V by 4 bases and J by 8 bases, and 17 bases separated the two germline ends. This entry belongs to a study of T-cell memory formation after mild COVID-19. The chain is built from TRBV12-3 or TRBV12-4 and TRBJ1-4; D perhaps matches TRBD1 (6 bases). This clonotype was obtained from an adult woman who had mild COVID-19 (a few samples of this study predate the infection). Cell type and time point are not known. Sequencing was done on a sample of PBMCs or a T cell subset sorted from them (not recorded which). In nucleotides, the CDR3 is TGTGCCAGCAGTTCCGAGGTGGGGGCGCACGAAAAACTGTTTTTT. Protein sequence: CASSSEVGAHEKLFF.